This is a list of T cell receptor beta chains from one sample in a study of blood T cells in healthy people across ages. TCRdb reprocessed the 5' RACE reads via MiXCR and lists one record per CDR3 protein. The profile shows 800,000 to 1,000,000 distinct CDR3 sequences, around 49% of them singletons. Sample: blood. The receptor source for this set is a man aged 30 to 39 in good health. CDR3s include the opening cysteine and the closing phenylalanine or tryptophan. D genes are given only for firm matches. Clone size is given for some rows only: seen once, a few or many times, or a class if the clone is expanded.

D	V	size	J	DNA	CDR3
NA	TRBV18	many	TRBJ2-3	TGTGCCAGCTCACGAAGGGGGACGAGCACAGATACGCAGTATTTT	CASSRRGTSTDTQYF
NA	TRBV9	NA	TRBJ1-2	TGTGCCAGCAGCGTAGTGGGCCAGGATCTCTACACCTTC	CASSVVGQDLYTF
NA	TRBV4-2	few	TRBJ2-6	TGTGCCAGCAGCCAAGAGCGTCACTCTGGGGCCAACGTCCTGACTTTC	CASSQERHSGANVLTF
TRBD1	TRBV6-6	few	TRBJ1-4	TGTGCCAGCATCGAGGGGGCAAGGTTGGAAAAACTGTTTTTT	CASIEGARLEKLFF
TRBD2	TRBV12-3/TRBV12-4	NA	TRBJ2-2	TGTGCCAGCAGTTTCCAGGGGACTAGCGGGGGTACCGGGGAGCTGTTTTTT	CASSFQGTSGGTGELFF
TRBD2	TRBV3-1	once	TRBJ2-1	TGTGCCAGCAGCCGCATAGCGGGGGGTTCTTACAATGAGCAGTTCTTC	CASSRIAGGSYNEQFF
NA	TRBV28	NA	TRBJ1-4	TGTGCCGGCAGCGGAGGCGGGGTGATTAATGAAAAACTGTTTTTT	CAGSGGGVINEKLFF
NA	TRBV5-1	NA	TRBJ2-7	TGCGCCAGCAGCGAGTCAGGGGCCTACGAGCAGTACTTC	CASSESGAYEQYF
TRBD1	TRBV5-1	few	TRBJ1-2	TGCGCCAGCAGCTGGGGACAGGGGATGAGCTATGGCTACACCTTC	CASSWGQGMSYGYTF
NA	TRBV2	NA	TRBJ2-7	TGTGCCAGCATTACAGGGGAGGGGTCCTACGAGCAGTACTTC	CASITGEGSYEQYF
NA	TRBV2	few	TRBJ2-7	TGTGCCAGCAGTGACACTCCTGTCGAGCAGTACTTC	CASSDTPVEQYF
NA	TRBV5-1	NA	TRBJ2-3	TGCGCCAGCAGCGAGTCTGCCTACACAGATACGCAGTATTTT	CASSESAYTDTQYF
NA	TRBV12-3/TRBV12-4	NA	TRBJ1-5	TGTGCCAGCAGCCCACAGGGCTGGCATCAGCCCCAGCATTTT	CASSPQGWHQPQHF
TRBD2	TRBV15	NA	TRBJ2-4	TGTGCCACCAGCAGGACTAGCGCCAAAAACATTCAGTACTTC	CATSRTSAKNIQYF
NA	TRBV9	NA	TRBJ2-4	TGTGCCAGCAGCGTAGGGCGGTCGGACAAAAACATTCAGTACTTC	CASSVGRSDKNIQYF
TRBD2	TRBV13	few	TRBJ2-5	TGTGCCAGCAGGGACGGCGGGGGGGCCATTGAGCAGTACTTC	CASRDGGGAIEQYF
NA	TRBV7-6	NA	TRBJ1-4	TGTGCCAGCAGCTTAGATACCCAGGAGAGTGAAAAACTGTTTTTT	CASSLDTQESEKLFF
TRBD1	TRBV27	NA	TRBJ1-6	TGTGCCAGCAGTCCCACTCGACAGGGAGAGGGCTATAATTCACCCCTCCACTTT	CASSPTRQGEGYNSPLHF
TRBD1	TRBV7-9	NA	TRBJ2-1	TGTGCCAGCAGCTTAGCGTTTCGACAGGGGGTAGGGAATGAGCAGTTCTTC	CASSLAFRQGVGNEQFF
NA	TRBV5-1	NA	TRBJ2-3	TGCGCCAGCAGCCCGTTTGGGGGCTCTAGCACAGATACGCAGTATTTT	CASSPFGGSSTDTQYF
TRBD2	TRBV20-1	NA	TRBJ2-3	TGCAGTGCTAAGACTAGCGGGAGGGCGGGTAGCACAGATACGCAGTATTTT	CSAKTSGRAGSTDTQYF
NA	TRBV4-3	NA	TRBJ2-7	TGCGCCAGCAGCCAAGACACTAACTCCTACGAGCAGTACTTC	CASSQDTNSYEQYF
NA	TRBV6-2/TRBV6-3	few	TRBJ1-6	TGTGCCAGCAGTTACCTACAGGCTCGTAGTTCGGCTAATTCACCCCTCCACTTT	CASSYLQARSSANSPLHF
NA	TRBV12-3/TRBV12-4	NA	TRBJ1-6	TGTGCCAGCAGTTTCGGGCAGGAGAATTCACCCCTCCACTTT	CASSFGQENSPLHF
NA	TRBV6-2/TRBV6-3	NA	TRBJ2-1	TGTGCCAGCAGTTACCCGACAGAGCAGTTCTTC	CASSYPTEQFF
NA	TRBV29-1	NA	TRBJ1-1	TGCAGCGTGACCGGCGGTCTGAACACTGAAGCTTTCTTT	CSVTGGLNTEAFF
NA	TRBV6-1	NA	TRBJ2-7	TGTGCCCGCAGTGCAACCTACGAGCAGTACTTC	CARSATYEQYF
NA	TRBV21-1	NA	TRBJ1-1	TGTGCCAGCAGCAAACGGAGACGTTTGGACCTCCGAAACCCTGAAGCTTTCTTT	CASSKRRRLDLRNPEAFF
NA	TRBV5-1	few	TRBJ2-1	TGCGCCAGCAGCTTGGAACAGGCGCATGAGCAGTTCTTC	CASSLEQAHEQFF
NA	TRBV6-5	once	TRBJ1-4	TGTGCCAGCGGGGAGACAAGGAATGAAAAACTGTTTTTT	CASGETRNEKLFF
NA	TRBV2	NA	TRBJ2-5	TGTGCCAGCATTCGGGACGGGAAAGAGACCCAGTACTTC	CASIRDGKETQYF
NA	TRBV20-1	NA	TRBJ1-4	TGCAGTGCGCGCAGGACAGACCATGAAAAACTGTTTTTT	CSARRTDHEKLFF
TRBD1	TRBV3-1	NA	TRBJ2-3	TGTGCCAGCAGCCAAGCCAGGACAGGGGGAGCGGATACGCAGTATTTT	CASSQARTGGADTQYF
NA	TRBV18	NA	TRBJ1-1	TGTGCCAGCTCACCACAGTCCGGCGGCGGCACTGAAGCTTTCTTT	CASSPQSGGGTEAFF
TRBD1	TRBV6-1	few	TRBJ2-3	TGTGCCAGCAGGAGCCCGGACAGGGGCACAGATACGCAGTATTTT	CASRSPDRGTDTQYF
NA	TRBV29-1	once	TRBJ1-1	TGCAGCGCTGATGACAGGAACACTGAAGCTTTCTTT	CSADDRNTEAFF
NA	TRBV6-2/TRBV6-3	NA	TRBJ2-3	TGTGCCAGCAGCCACCTTGGGGACTCCAACACAGATACGCAGTATTTT	CASSHLGDSNTDTQYF
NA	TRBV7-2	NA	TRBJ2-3	TGTGCCAGCAGCTTTGGTTTCAGGGGGGGTACGCAGTATTTT	CASSFGFRGGTQYF
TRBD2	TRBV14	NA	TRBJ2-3	TGTGCCAGCAGCCAGGCCTGGACTAGCCCGGGAGATACGCAGTATTTT	CASSQAWTSPGDTQYF
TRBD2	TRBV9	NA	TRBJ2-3	TGTGCCAGCAGCGTAGCGGCTAGCGGGGAACCTAAATTTAGCACAGATACGCAGTATTTT	CASSVAASGEPKFSTDTQYF